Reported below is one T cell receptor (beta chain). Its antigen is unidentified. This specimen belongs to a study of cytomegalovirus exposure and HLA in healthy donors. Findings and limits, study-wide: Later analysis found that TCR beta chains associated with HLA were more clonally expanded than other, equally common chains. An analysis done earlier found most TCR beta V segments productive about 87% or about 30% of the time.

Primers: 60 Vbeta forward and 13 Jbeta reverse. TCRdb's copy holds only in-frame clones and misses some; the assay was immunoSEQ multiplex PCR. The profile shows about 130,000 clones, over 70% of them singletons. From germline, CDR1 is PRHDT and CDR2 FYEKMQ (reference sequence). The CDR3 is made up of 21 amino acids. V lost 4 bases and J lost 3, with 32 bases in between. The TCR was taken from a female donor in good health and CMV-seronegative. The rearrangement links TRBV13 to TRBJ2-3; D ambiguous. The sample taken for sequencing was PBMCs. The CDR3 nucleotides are TGTGCCAGCAGCTCCCACCGGTCTTCCTCCCCGCGCAATCCCCGAACAGATACGCAGTATTTT. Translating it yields CASSSHRSSSPRNPRTDTQYF.